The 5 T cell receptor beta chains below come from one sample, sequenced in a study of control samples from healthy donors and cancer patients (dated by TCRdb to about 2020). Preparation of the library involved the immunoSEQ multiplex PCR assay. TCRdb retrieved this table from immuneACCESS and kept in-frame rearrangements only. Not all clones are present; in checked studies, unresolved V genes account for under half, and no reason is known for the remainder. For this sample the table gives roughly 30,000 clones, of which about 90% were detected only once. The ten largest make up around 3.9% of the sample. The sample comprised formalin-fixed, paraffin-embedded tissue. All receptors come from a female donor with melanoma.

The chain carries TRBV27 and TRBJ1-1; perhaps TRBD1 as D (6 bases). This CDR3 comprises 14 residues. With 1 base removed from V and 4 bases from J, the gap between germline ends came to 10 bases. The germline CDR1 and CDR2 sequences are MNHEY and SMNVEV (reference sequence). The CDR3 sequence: CASSLLQGLTEAFF. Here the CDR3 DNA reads TGTGCCAGCAGTTTATTACAGGGCCTCACTGAAGCTTTCTTT.

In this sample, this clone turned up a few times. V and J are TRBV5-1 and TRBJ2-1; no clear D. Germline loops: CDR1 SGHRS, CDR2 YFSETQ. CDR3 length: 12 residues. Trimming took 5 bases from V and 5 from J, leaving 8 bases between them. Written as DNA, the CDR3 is TGCGCCAGCAGGGTAGACAACAATGAGCAGTTCTTC. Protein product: CASRVDNNEQFF.

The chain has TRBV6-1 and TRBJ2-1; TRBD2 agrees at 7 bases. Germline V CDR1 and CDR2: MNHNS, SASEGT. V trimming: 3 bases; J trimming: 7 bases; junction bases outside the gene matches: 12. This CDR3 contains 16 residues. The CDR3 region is CASSEVFYGRANEQFF. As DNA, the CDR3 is TGTGCCAGCAGTGAGGTCTTTTATGGGAGGGCGAATGAGCAGTTCTTC.

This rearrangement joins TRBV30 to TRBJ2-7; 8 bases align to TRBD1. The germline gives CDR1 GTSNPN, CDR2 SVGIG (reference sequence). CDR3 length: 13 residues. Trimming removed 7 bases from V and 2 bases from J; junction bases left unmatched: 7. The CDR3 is CALTRDRPYEQYF. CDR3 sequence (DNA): TGTGCCTTGACCCGGGACAGGCCCTACGAGCAGTACTTC. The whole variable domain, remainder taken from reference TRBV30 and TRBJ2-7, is SQTIHQWPATLVQPVGSPLSLECTVEGTSNPNLYWYRQAAGRGLQLLFYSVGIGQISSEVPQNLSASRPQDRQFILSSKKLLLSDSGFYLCALTRDRPYEQYFGPGTRLTVT.

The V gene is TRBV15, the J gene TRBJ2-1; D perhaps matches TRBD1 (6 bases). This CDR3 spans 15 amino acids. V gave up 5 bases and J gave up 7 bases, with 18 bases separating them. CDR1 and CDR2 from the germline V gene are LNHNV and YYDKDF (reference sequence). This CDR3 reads CATSGRQEVYNEQFF. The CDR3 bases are TGTGCCACCAGCGGACGACAGGAGGTGTATAATGAGCAGTTCTTC.